The T cell receptor beta chain under discussion was sequenced for a study of blood T cell repertoires in COVID-19 (dated by TCRdb to 2018 to 2021). Describing the broader study: Collaborator samples came from the United States, Italy and Spain and covered acute and convalescent phases of COVID-19. The prospective study material was composed of cDNA or gDNA derived from T cells, B-cell-depleted T cells, or PBMCs. Deeply sampled blood TCRbeta repertoires from subjects exposed to, actively infected with, or recovered from COVID-19 were included in the dataset. The repertoires were released in a freely available public database intended as a resource for research on the immune response to SARS-CoV-2. The samples were drawn from the first 160 participants of the ongoing ImmuneRACE study and from 950 to 1,500 subjects provided by 6 global collaborators. A de-identified subject ID, COVID-19 status, age in years and sex were almost always included in the sample metadata. Where HLA class I and class II types were available, the types were taken from metadata supplied by the sample provider, not from assay-based typing. What the study reported, not specific to this receptor: The quantity of clinical and demographic metadata differed by source and by participant and was supplied without curation.

The germline V gene provides CDR1 SGHRS and CDR2 YFSETQ. V is pared back by 0 bases and J by 3 bases, with 7 bases lying between the germline termini. The CDR3, cysteine through phenylalanine, is 14 amino acids long. The retained sequence is limited to the CDR3, 42 bases, with the frame set at the first base. The immunoSEQ Assay, a bias-controlled multiplex PCR, was used to amplify TCRbeta CDR3 regions from genomic DNA. In the authors' own workflow: Nucleated cell counts per sample were estimated from amplification of reference gene primers within the assay. Sequence reads were collapsed and filtered to measure the absolute abundance of every unique TCRbeta CDR3 rearrangement. For each sample, productive Simpson clonality was calculated as the square root of Simpson's diversity index across productive rearrangements. TCRdb retrieved this table from immuneACCESS and kept in-frame rearrangements only. Not all clones are present; in checked studies, unresolved V genes account for under half, and no reason is known for the remainder. V, J and clone size were drawn from that table, and D and trimming were deduced from the DNA. Counted in this sample were more than 250,000 clones; roughly 88% of them appeared once. 1.5% to 2% of the sample rests with the top ten.

Collaborating institutions collected whole blood in K2EDTA tubes following their own protocols. Collaborator samples were shipped for TCRbeta analysis as frozen whole blood, isolated PBMCs, or DNA extracted from either sample type. Regarding this clone: This receptor's antigen is unknown. Base qualities are not at hand, and no much larger clone is one base apart. In the same sample, other DNA sequences code for this CDR3.

This TCR came from a woman between 45 and 65 years old with acute or convalescent COVID-19. The chain uses TRBV5-1 and TRBJ1-5; the D gene lacks a confident call. Sequenced sample: peripheral blood. CDR3 sequence: CASSLGGSNQPQHF. The DNA sequence reads TGCGCCAGCAGCTTGGGAGGTTCCAATCAGCCCCAGCATTTT.